The 18 T cell receptor beta chains reported below all come from one sample, sequenced in a study of blood T cells in healthy people across ages. Then a second PCR, running about 6 to 12 cycles, was carried out with a sample-barcoded 5' primer and a J-beta primer mix. Each CDR3 protein is one row after TCRdb ran MiXCR on the 5' RACE reads. The sample lists about 1.8 million distinct CDR3 sequences; roughly 52% were seen once. Source material: blood. The origin of the receptors is a middle-aged woman in good health.

The chain employs TRBV3-1 and TRBJ2-7; tentative D call: TRBD2 (5 bases). With 0 bases removed from V and 3 bases from J, the gap between germline ends came to 9 bases. Germline-derived CDR1 and CDR2 are LGHDT and YNNKEL (reference sequence). The CDR3 contains 14 residues. CDR3 sequence: CASSQDFRGYEQYF. The CDR3 DNA is TGTGCCAGCAGCCAAGATTTTCGGGGCTACGAGCAGTACTTC.

This clonotype has a handful of counts. The CDR3 reads CASSPRPSRSEQYF. Here the CDR3 DNA reads TGTGCCAGCAGCCCAAGACCCTCGCGCTCCGAGCAGTACTTC. The gene calls are TRBV9 and TRBJ2-7; D gene uncertain. Per the germline V gene, CDR1 is SGDLS and CDR2 is YYNGEE. CDR3 length: 14 amino acids. V was shortened by 4 bases and J by 6 bases, with 17 bases between the two germline ends. Full variable domain (outside the CDR3, taken from reference TRBV9 and TRBJ2-7): DSGVTQTPKHLITATGQRVTLRCSPRSGDLSVYWYQQSLDQGLQFLIQYYNGEERAKGNILERFSAQQFPDLHSELNLSSLELGDSALYFCASSPRPSRSEQYFGPGTRLTVT.

For the CDR3, the DNA is TGCGCCAGCAGCCAGAGCCAGGGGCTTAACGAGCAGTACTTC. It specifies CASSQSQGLNEQYF. The chain joins TRBV5-1 to TRBJ2-4; D is possibly TRBD1 (6 bases). TRBJ2-7 explains the end of the DNA better; the J call may be wrong. This CDR3 region has 14 residues. Germline CDR1 SGHRS, CDR2 YFSETQ.

This chain joins TRBV20-1 and TRBJ2-7; TRBD2 matches 10 bases. Germline-derived CDR1 and CDR2 are DFQATT and SNEGSKA (reference sequence). The CDR3 spans 15 residues. The J segment lost 2 bases and the V segment lost 0 bases, leaving 4 bases of the junction unmatched. The CDR3 bases are TGCAGTGCTAGAGATACTAGCGGGGTTCCCTACGAGCAGTACTTC. It translates to CSARDTSGVPYEQYF.

The V gene is TRBV11-2, the J gene TRBJ2-4; D possibly corresponds to TRBD1 (5 bases). TRBJ2-5 matches the DNA end more closely, so the J call is doubtful. The CDR3 is 14 amino acids. The germline gives CDR1 SGHAT, CDR2 FQNNGV. This CDR3 reads CASSQRAGKETQYF. CDR3 bases: TGTGCCAGCAGCCAAAGGGCAGGGAAAGAGACCCAGTACTTC.

In this sample, this clonotype turned up a few times. The gene calls are TRBV6-1 and TRBJ2-1, with TRBD1 matching 8 bases. Germline lookup yields CDR1 MNHNS and CDR2 SASEGT. J lost 2 bases, V lost 3 bases, and 6 bases had no gene match. The CDR3 is 16 amino acids. CDR3 protein: CASSDVTGATYNEQFF. In DNA form, the CDR3 reads TGTGCCAGCAGTGACGTGACAGGGGCGACCTACAATGAGCAGTTCTTC.

This chain connects TRBV6-2 or TRBV6-3 to TRBJ2-7, with a tentative D call TRBD1 (6 bases). CDR3 length: 14 amino acids. The V gene's germline CDR1 is MNHEY and CDR2 SVGEGT. Trimming removed 2 bases from V and 6 bases from J, with 14 bases in between. The chain's CDR3 is CASSYLGADSEQYF. In nucleotides, the CDR3 is TGTGCCAGCAGTTACCTGGGGGCGGATAGCGAGCAGTACTTC.

This clonotype was detected a few times. J is TRBJ1-2 and V is TRBV6-2 or TRBV6-3; D is ambiguous. V was pared by 0 bases and J by 2 bases, with 7 bases between. The germline V gene encodes CDR1 MNHEY and CDR2 SVGEGT. CDR3 length: 14 residues. This CDR3 reads CASSYSGMNYGYTF. The CDR3 DNA follows: TGTGCCAGCAGTTACTCGGGGATGAACTATGGCTACACCTTC.

The J gene is TRBJ2-5, the V gene TRBV7-2, with 8 bases identical to TRBD1. With the DNA end fitting TRBJ2-7 better, the J assignment may be wrong. The CDR3 extends over 14 amino acids. Germline CDR1 is SGHTA and CDR2 is FQGNSA. In DNA form, the CDR3 reads TGTGCCAGCAGGGTTCGACAGGGGTCCTACGAGCAGTACTTC. Translation: CASRVRQGSYEQYF.

A word on this clonotype: A read error may produce the germline difference seen at one junction end. The V call is TRBV6-5, the J call TRBJ1-2, with TRBD1 matching over 7 bases. The CDR3 consists of 15 residues. Germline V gene data show CDR1 as MNHEY and CDR2 as SVGAGI. CDR3 nucleotides: TGTGCCAGCAGCTTGAAGGGGGCAGTTTCTTATGGTTACACCTTC. Amino acid sequence: CASSLKGAVSYGYTF.

This sequence joins TRBV7-2 and TRBJ2-1, with D tentatively TRBD1 (6 bases). The CDR3 sequence is 14 residues long. Germline lookup yields CDR1 SGHTA and CDR2 FQGNSA. Trimming stripped 4 bases from V and 10 bases from J, with 17 bases between. Here the CDR3 DNA reads TGTGCCAGCAGCTATCTCAGGGGACGGAAAGAGCAGTTCTTC. It specifies CASSYLRGRKEQFF.

The chain links TRBV12-5 to TRBJ2-1; 7 bases map to TRBD2. Germline lookup yields CDR1 LGHNT and CDR2 FRNRAP. This CDR3 comprises 19 residues. The junction had 21 bases not matched to a gene; V was cut back by 9 bases and J by 1 base. The CDR3 sequence is CASPAGVAGGLRSYNEQFF. CDR3 nucleotide sequence: TGTGCTAGCCCCGCGGGAGTAGCGGGTGGGCTTCGATCCTACAATGAGCAGTTCTTC. Supplemented by reference TRBV12-5 and TRBJ2-1, the full variable domain reads DARVTQTPRHKVTEMGQEVTMRCQPILGHNTVFWYRQTMMQGLELLAYFRNRAPLDDSGMPKDRFSAEMPDATLATLKIQPSEPRDSAVYFCASPAGVAGGLRSYNEQFFGPGTRLTVL.

This clonotype was picked up a small number of times. This rearrangement joins TRBV5-1 to TRBJ2-3; the match to TRBD2 covers 10 bases. The germline gives CDR1 SGHRS, CDR2 YFSETQ. The CDR3 has 16 residues. V was pared by 0 bases and J by 3 bases, with 4 bases of the junction left unmatched. CDR3 bases: TGCGCCAGCAGCTTGGATCTTAGCGGGGGGACAGATACGCAGTATTTT. Protein: CASSLDLSGGTDTQYF.

This sequence joins TRBV25-1 and TRBJ1-6, with a tentative D call TRBD1 (5 bases). This CDR3 comprises 15 residues. Trimming took off 6 bases at V and 10 bases at J, with 19 bases between the two ends. The germline CDR1 and CDR2 sequences are MGHDK and SYGVNS. CDR3 sequence (DNA): TGTGCCAGCAGGCCTGGGAGCAGGGCCAGCTCACCCCTCCACTTT. Its translation is CASRPGSRASSPLHF.

CDR3 DNA sequence: TGCAGTGCTCCAGACGGGCAGCGGGGAGTCTACGAGCAGTACTTC. Translated: CSAPDGQRGVYEQYF. The chain is built from TRBV20-1 and TRBJ2-7; 7 positions agree with TRBD2. J gave up 3 bases and V 5 bases, and 13 bases lay outside the gene matches. Germline-derived CDR1 and CDR2 are DFQATT and SNEGSKA (reference sequence). CDR3 size: 15 residues.

This clonotype was seen more than once but under ten times. V usage is TRBV20-1 and J usage is TRBJ2-5; D call uncertain. Germline V gene sequence: CDR1 DFQATT, CDR2 SNEGSKA (reference sequence). There are 11 residues in the CDR3. V was trimmed by 1 base and J by 4 bases, leaving 4 bases between them. CDR3 bases: TGCAGTGCTAGAGCGACAGAGACCCAGTACTTC. It codes for CSARATETQYF.

The chain employs TRBV14 and TRBJ2-6; D is possibly TRBD1 (5 bases). Per the germline V gene, CDR1 is SGHDN and CDR2 is FVKESK. The CDR3 is 19 residues long. The V and J ends lost 5 bases and 0 bases respectively, with 20 bases between them. The CDR3 DNA sequence: TGTGCCAGCAGCGGCAGTGGGGCAGGAATCTTCTCTGGGGCCAACGTCCTGACTTTC. As protein: CASSGSGAGIFSGANVLTF.

A few counts support this clonotype. The chain is built from TRBV20-1 and TRBJ2-1; no definite D call. Germline CDR1 DFQATT, CDR2 SNEGSKA (reference sequence). Trimming removed 2 bases from V and 10 bases from J, with 3 bases in between. The CDR3 is made up of 9 amino acids. CDR3 DNA sequence: TGCAGTGCTAGATACGAGCAGTTCTTC. It specifies CSARYEQFF.